A selection of T cell receptor beta chains follows, all from one sample in a study of beta chain features in type 1 diabetes. Profiled with immunoSEQ multiplex PCR; TCRdb holds only in-frame clones, not every one. The data show around 300,000 clones, approximately 8.1% seen once. The sequenced sample was central memory CD4+ T cells from blood. The receptors were sampled from a woman in her late teens or twenties in good health. Each CDR3 is given with its conserved first and last residue. The order of the fields is J gene, V gene, CDR3 protein.

j_call: TRBJ2-7
v_call: TRBV30
cdr3_aa: CAWTDVTPPNFTF

j_call: TRBJ1-1
v_call: TRBV9
cdr3_aa: CASSVGPPGNTAAEAFF

j_call: TRBJ1-1
v_call: TRBV14
cdr3_aa: CASSQVGKAFF

j_call: TRBJ1-5
v_call: TRBV5-6
cdr3_aa: CASRFRVGNQPQHF

j_call: TRBJ1-3
v_call: TRBV18
cdr3_aa: CASSPTAEGNTIYF

j_call: TRBJ2-5
v_call: TRBV28
cdr3_aa: CASSFPSAIQETQYF

j_call: TRBJ2-3
v_call: TRBV9
cdr3_aa: CASSAGWDTDTQYF

j_call: TRBJ1-2
v_call: TRBV5-1
cdr3_aa: CASSLVNNYGYTF

j_call: TRBJ1-2
v_call: TRBV4-3
cdr3_aa: CASSQGGFFRQGSNYGYTF

j_call: TRBJ2-7
v_call: TRBV11-3
cdr3_aa: CASSPSGSLYEQYF

j_call: TRBJ2-3
v_call: TRBV7-9
cdr3_aa: CASSYGEGVDTQYF

j_call: TRBJ1-5
v_call: TRBV2
cdr3_aa: CASSGTGDQPQHF

j_call: TRBJ2-5
v_call: TRBV2
cdr3_aa: CASHRDRQETQYF

j_call: TRBJ2-5
v_call: TRBV2
cdr3_aa: CASGNRGAETQYF

j_call: TRBJ2-7
v_call: TRBV7-3
cdr3_aa: CASSTDTSSYEQYF

j_call: TRBJ2-2
v_call: TRBV7-2
cdr3_aa: CASSLVPSSINTGELFF

j_call: TRBJ2-4
v_call: TRBV4-2
cdr3_aa: CASSQVGGDLMGNIQYF

j_call: TRBJ2-6
v_call: TRBV6-6
cdr3_aa: CASSYLQGAGANVLTF

j_call: TRBJ1-5
v_call: TRBV23-1
cdr3_aa: CASSPWGQGGNNQPQHF

j_call: TRBJ2-3
v_call: TRBV13
cdr3_aa: CASSANGDTQYF

j_call: TRBJ2-2
v_call: TRBV4-3
cdr3_aa: CASSQDGHRNTGELFF

j_call: TRBJ2-2
v_call: TRBV19
cdr3_aa: CASTRSGLAGDNTGELFF

j_call: TRBJ1-1
v_call: TRBV2
cdr3_aa: CASSFSPGNTEAFF

j_call: TRBJ1-4
v_call: TRBV7-6
cdr3_aa: CASSPKRAGTAATNEKLFF

j_call: TRBJ2-3
v_call: TRBV4-2
cdr3_aa: CASSSETTSTDTQYF